These T cell receptor beta chains were read from a single sample in a study of Graves' ophthalmopathy and Graves' hyperthyroidism. TCRdb independently ran MiXCR on the multiplex PCR reads; one entry per CDR3 protein. There are 600,000 to 700,000 distinct CDR3 sequences in the sample; over 40% occur only once, and under 3.5% lies in the top ten. The sequenced sample consisted of peripheral blood. These receptors all come from an adult man with Graves' ophthalmopathy. The CDR3 runs from the conserved cysteine through the conserved F or W. Each record gives: J gene, D gene, clone size, V gene, CDR3 protein, CDR3 DNA. D genes are given only for firm matches. Expanded clones get a size class; other rows say once, few or many, or leave the size out.

>TRBJ1-1|.|many|TRBV11-2
CASSFHTEAFF
TGTGCCAGCAGCTTCCACACTGAAGCTTTCTTT
>TRBJ2-5|TRBD2|few|TRBV11-2
CASSLGGLAEGETQYF
TGTGCCAGCAGCTTAGGGGGACTAGCGGAGGGGGAGACCCAGTACTTC
>TRBJ2-2|.|once|TRBV6-2/TRBV6-3
CASSYRREFSNTGELFF
TGTGCCAGCAGTTATAGGAGGGAGTTTTCGAACACCGGGGAGCTGTTTTTT
>TRBJ2-7|TRBD2|many|TRBV2
CASMARTSGTYEQYF
TGTGCCAGCATGGCCAGGACTAGCGGTACCTACGAGCAGTACTTC
>TRBJ1-1|.|many|TRBV29-1
CSVGFRNTEAFF
TGCAGCGTGGGATTCAGGAACACTGAAGCTTTCTTT
>TRBJ1-3|.|many|TRBV29-1
CSVSPGTGNTIYF
TGCAGCGTATCGCCTGGTACGGGAAACACCATATATTTT
>TRBJ2-6|TRBD1|many|TRBV4-3
CASSPGTVWSGGANVLTF
TGCGCCAGCAGCCCCGGGACAGTGTGGTCCGGAGGGGCCAACGTCCTGACTTTC
>TRBJ2-3|TRBD2|.|TRBV10-3
CAIRLGLADTDTQYF
TGTGCCATCAGACTCGGACTAGCGGACACAGATACGCAGTATTTT
>TRBJ1-2|TRBD1|.|TRBV2
CASTSRGLRVDGYTF
TGTGCCAGCACCTCAAGGGGGCTTAGGGTGGATGGCTACACCTTC
>TRBJ1-2|TRBD1|many|TRBV3-1
CASSLTGEGYTF
TGTGCCAGCAGCCTTACAGGGGAAGGCTACACCTTC
>TRBJ2-6|.|.|TRBV10-3
CAPTGANVLTF
TGTGCTCCTACTGGGGCCAACGTCCTGACTTTC
>TRBJ2-7|.|few|TRBV5-1
CASSARTATLYYEQYF
TGCGCCAGCAGCGCCCGGACGGCTACTCTATACTACGAGCAGTACTTC
>TRBJ2-5|.|few|TRBV20-1
CSATTAHETQYF
TGCAGTGCTACGACTGCCCACGAGACCCAGTACTTC
>TRBJ1-3|.|many|TRBV4-1
CASSPMGRKNTIYF
TGCGCCAGCAGCCCCATGGGACGCAAAAACACCATATATTTT
>TRBJ2-5|.|.|TRBV6-4
CASSLAVNQETQYF
TGTGCCAGCAGTTTAGCGGTTAACCAAGAGACCCAGTACTTC
>TRBJ1-1|TRBD1|.|TRBV24-1
CATRDRDTEAFF
TGTGCCACCAGGGACAGGGACACTGAAGCTTTCTTT
>TRBJ2-5|TRBD1|.|TRBV9
CASSAGTGEVETQYF
TGTGCCAGCAGCGCCGGGACAGGGGAGGTCGAGACCCAGTACTTC
>TRBJ1-2|.|.|TRBV15
CATSAGLAGGYGYTF
TGTGCCACCAGCGCAGGACTAGCGGGGGGCTATGGCTACACCTTC
>TRBJ2-7|TRBD1|few|TRBV20-1
CSARTGGQMDEQYF
TGCAGTGCTAGGACAGGGGGACAGATGGACGAGCAGTACTTC
>TRBJ2-7|.|.|TRBV7-9
CASSLAAGAQDF
TGTGCCAGCAGCTTAGCGGCAGGGGCCCAGGACTTC
>TRBJ2-7|TRBD1|.|TRBV25-1
CASRDRAEQYF
TGTGCCAGCCGGGACAGGGCCGAGCAGTACTTC
>TRBJ1-5|TRBD1|once|TRBV19
CASTMEGADQPQHF
TGTGCCAGTACAATGGAGGGGGCCGATCAGCCCCAGCATTTT
>TRBJ1-4|.|.|TRBV7-9
CASSLKTTRNGQGSWELFF
TGTGCCAGCAGCTTAAAAACTACCCGGAACGGGCAGGGTAGTTGGGAACTGTTTTTT
>TRBJ1-2|TRBD1|few|TRBV6-4
CASSVGQIYGYTF
TGTGCCAGCAGTGTGGGACAGATCTATGGCTACACCTTC
>TRBJ2-5|.|many|TRBV12-3/TRBV12-4
CASSLDGLGETQYF
TGTGCCAGCAGTTTAGATGGGTTGGGGGAGACCCAGTACTTC
>TRBJ1-5|.|.|TRBV2
CASSEEWAQPQHF
TGTGCCAGCAGTGAAGAATGGGCCCAGCCCCAGCATTTT
>TRBJ2-2|TRBD2|many|TRBV29-1
CSVWAGGTGELFF
TGCAGCGTTTGGGCGGGAGGGACCGGGGAGCTGTTTTTT
>TRBJ2-5|TRBD2|.|TRBV6-1
CASSPIAGERETQYF
TGTGCCAGCAGTCCAATAGCGGGAGAAAGGGAGACCCAGTACTTC
>TRBJ1-2|TRBD1|.|TRBV19
CASSLRQGAGLDYGYTF
TGTGCCAGTAGTTTACGACAGGGGGCAGGTCTAGATTATGGCTACACCTTC
>TRBJ2-2|.|few|TRBV12-3/TRBV12-4
CASSFLEPTGELFF
TGTGCCAGCAGTTTTCTCGAGCCTACCGGGGAGCTGTTTTTT
>TRBJ1-4|TRBD1|.|TRBV7-8
CASSLAGWGGGIEKLFF
TGTGCCAGCAGCTTAGCGGGGTGGGGAGGGGGCATTGAAAAACTGTTTTTT
>TRBJ2-4|TRBD1|.|TRBV29-1
CSVRDRAKNIQYF
TGCAGCGTCCGGGACAGAGCCAAAAACATTCAGTACTTC
>TRBJ2-5|.|.|TRBV29-1
CSPPGQGQETQYF
TGCAGCCCCCCGGGGCAGGGCCAAGAGACCCAGTACTTC
>TRBJ2-5|.|.|TRBV7-2
CASVQGGPKETQYF
TGTGCCAGCGTCCAAGGGGGGCCAAAAGAGACCCAGTACTTC